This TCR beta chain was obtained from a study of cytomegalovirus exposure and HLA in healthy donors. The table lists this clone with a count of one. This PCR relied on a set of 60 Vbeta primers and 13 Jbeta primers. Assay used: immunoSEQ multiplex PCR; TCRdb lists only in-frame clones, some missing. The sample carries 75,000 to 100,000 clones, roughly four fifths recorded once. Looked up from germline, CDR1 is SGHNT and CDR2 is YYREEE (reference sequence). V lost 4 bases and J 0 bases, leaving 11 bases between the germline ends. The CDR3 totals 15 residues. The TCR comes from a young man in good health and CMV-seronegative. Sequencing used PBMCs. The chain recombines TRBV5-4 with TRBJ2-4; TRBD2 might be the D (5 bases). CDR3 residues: CASSAQTIAKNIQYF. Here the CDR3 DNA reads TGTGCCAGCAGCGCACAGACTATAGCCAAAAACATTCAGTACTTC.